One and the same sample provided the 25 T cell receptor beta chains below, sequenced in a study of cytotoxic CD8 clonotypes in ibrutinib-treated CLL. Sequenced by immunoSEQ multiplex PCR; TCRdb stores in-frame clones only, minus some. Of about 14,000 clones listed, approximately 52% are singletons. Sequences were derived from PBMCs, sampled at a roughly 22-month disease-progression time point, from a patient treated with ibrutinib. Receptor source: a human donor with chronic lymphocytic leukemia.

The V call is TRBV11-2, the J call TRBJ1-2; 10 bases line up with TRBD1. V was pared by 3 bases and J by 7 bases, with 14 bases of the junction left unmatched. The CDR3 covers 17 residues. Germline values: CDR1 SGHAT, CDR2 FQNNGV. The CDR3: CASSFLWAGQGKSGYTF. The CDR3 nucleotides are TGTGCCAGCAGCTTCCTTTGGGCGGGACAGGGGAAATCTGGCTACACCTTC.

The V gene is TRBV5-1, the J gene TRBJ2-7; no definite D call. Trimming cost V 0 bases and J 6 bases, with 13 bases left between them. This CDR3 is built from 14 residues. Germline V gene sequence: CDR1 SGHRS, CDR2 YFSETQ. In DNA form, the CDR3 reads TGCGCCAGCAGCTTGGCCCATAGAGGCAGCGAGCAGTACTTC. Protein: CASSLAHRGSEQYF.

A few counts support this clone. V and J are TRBV18 and TRBJ2-7; a weak D match, TRBD2 (6 bases). Germline V gene data show CDR1 as KGHSH and CDR2 as LQKENI. This CDR3 is 13 amino acids long. Trimming stripped 6 bases from V and 5 bases from J, with 14 bases between. The CDR3 DNA is TGTGCCAGCTCGCCAAACTCGGGGGACGAGCAGTACTTC. Translation gives CASSPNSGDEQYF.

The V gene is TRBV29-1, the J gene TRBJ1-2; TRBD1 might be the D (5 bases). Germline CDR1 reads SQVTM; CDR2 reads ANQGSEA. With 2 bases removed from V and 4 bases from J, the gap between germline ends came to 20 bases. The CDR3 extends over 16 amino acids. CDR3 protein: CSVETNHRGVFYGYTF. CDR3 nucleotides: TGCAGCGTTGAAACAAACCACCGGGGCGTTTTCTATGGCTACACCTTC.

J is TRBJ1-1 and V is TRBV5-4; D is unresolved. Trimming removed 4 bases from V and 2 bases from J, with 15 bases in between. Germline V gives CDR1 SGHNT, CDR2 YYREEE (reference sequence). The CDR3 consists of 15 residues. CDR3 loop: CASSQDRSPNTEAFF. The CDR3 DNA sequence: TGTGCCAGCAGCCAGGACCGGAGCCCCAACACTGAAGCTTTCTTT.

The rearrangement joins TRBV5-1 to TRBJ2-2; 14 bases are shared with TRBD2. Losses at the gene ends were 3 bases for V and 6 bases for J; bases not matched to a gene: 7. The CDR3 totals 17 residues. The germline V gene has CDR1 SGHRS and CDR2 YFSETQ. The CDR3 coding sequence is TGCGCCAGCAGCTCAGGGACTAGCGGGGGCGTCCCCGGGGAGCTGTTTTTT. Translated: CASSSGTSGGVPGELFF.

The chain employs TRBV2 and TRBJ1-5; 7 nucleotides agree with TRBD1. The CDR3 runs to 15 residues. The V segment lost 5 bases and the J segment 1 base; nucleotides outside the gene matches: 5. The germline V gene has CDR1 SNHLY and CDR2 FYNNEI. The CDR3 spells CASSIGTESNQPQHF. CDR3 nucleotide sequence: TGTGCCAGCAGTATAGGGACAGAGAGCAATCAGCCCCAGCATTTT.

The V call is TRBV4-1, the J call TRBJ2-1, with D hard to call. Trimming shortened V by 2 bases and J by 10 bases, and 18 bases separated the two germline ends. CDR3 length: 15 residues. Germline values: CDR1 MGHRA, CDR2 YSYEKL. CDR3 sequence: CASSQKGSPYMEQFF. The CDR3 DNA is TGCGCCAGCAGCCAAAAAGGCTCTCCCTATATGGAGCAGTTCTTC.

The chain links TRBV12-5 to TRBJ1-4; D is unclear. The V gene's germline CDR1 is LGHNT and CDR2 FRNRAP. V lost 7 bases, J lost 10 bases, and 19 bases lay in between. This CDR3 region has 14 residues. The CDR3 DNA sequence: TGTGCTAGTGTTCCCCCCGGTTCGTCCGGAAAACTGTTTTTT. Its protein product is CASVPPGSSGKLFF. The full variable domain, with the rest looked up from reference TRBV12-5 and TRBJ1-4, is DARVTQTPRHKVTEMGQEVTMRCQPILGHNTVFWYRQTMMQGLELLAYFRNRAPLDDSGMPKDRFSAEMPDATLATLKIQPSEPRDSAVYFCASVPPGSSGKLFFGSGTQLSVL.

This clone showed up just a few times. The J gene is TRBJ2-2, the V gene TRBV19; tentatively, D is TRBD1 (6 bases). V was cut by 0 bases and J by 5 bases, with 13 bases left in between. CDR1 is LNHDA and CDR2 is SQIVND in the germline V gene (reference sequence). The CDR3 has 16 amino acids. CDR3 DNA sequence: TGTGCCAGTAGTATAGATTATTGGGGGCCTACCGGGGAGCTGTTTTTT. Its protein is CASSIDYWGPTGELFF.

CDR3 residues: CASSKGTARHEQYF. CDR3 nucleotide sequence: TGTGCCAGCAGCAAAGGGACCGCCCGTCACGAGCAGTACTTC. The chain couples TRBV7-9 to TRBJ2-7; the D call may be TRBD1 or TRBD2 (5 bases each). This CDR3 has 14 amino acids. Germline values: CDR1 SEHNR, CDR2 FQNEAQ (reference sequence). The V gene lost 5 bases and the J gene lost 5 bases, with 16 bases spanning the gap.

This clone was counted only a few times. This chain links TRBV19 with TRBJ1-1; D might be TRBD1 (5 bases). Germline loops: CDR1 LNHDA, CDR2 SQIVND (reference sequence). This CDR3 has 16 residues. Trimming pared 4 bases from V and 1 base from J, leaving 16 bases between. In nucleotides, the CDR3 is TGTGCCAGTAGTACCGCACAGGACGGAGAGAACACTGAAGCTTTCTTT. Translation gives CASSTAQDGENTEAFF.

This chain connects TRBV10-3 to TRBJ2-5; 9 nucleotides match TRBD2. With 2 bases clipped from V and 4 bases from J, the junction kept 5 bases outside the gene matches. The CDR3 spans 15 residues. Per germline, CDR1 ENHRY and CDR2 SYGVKD. CDR3 protein: CAISERAGGGETQYF. CDR3 DNA: TGTGCCATCAGTGAGCGAGCGGGGGGCGGAGAGACCCAGTACTTC.

The chain uses TRBV23-1 and TRBJ2-5, with TRBD1 as a possible D gene (6 bases). TRBV23-1 qualifies as an ORF whose function is uncertain. The CDR3 runs to 15 residues. V was clipped by 6 bases and J by 5 bases, with 19 bases between them. The CDR3 is CASRPTGQDGETQYF. The CDR3, as DNA: TGCGCCAGCAGACCGACAGGCCAGGATGGCGAGACCCAGTACTTC.

This chain connects TRBV7-7 to TRBJ2-3; D is unresolved. This CDR3 contains 14 residues. Germline CDR1 reads SSHAT; CDR2 reads FNYEAQ (reference sequence). V was cut by 2 bases and J by 4 bases, with 10 bases left in between. The DNA of the CDR3 is TGTGCCAGCAGCTTAACTCCCTGGGCAGATACGCAGTATTTT. This translates into CASSLTPWADTQYF.

This clone was seen only a few times. The gene calls are TRBV19 and TRBJ1-2, with no clear D. CDR1 LNHDA and CDR2 SQIVND come from the germline V gene (reference sequence). The CDR3 covers 11 residues. V was trimmed by 7 bases and J by 8 bases, leaving 11 bases between them. Written as DNA, the CDR3 is TGTGCCAGTACCACGGCGGTGGGCTACACCTTC. This codes for CASTTAVGYTF.

J is TRBJ1-6 and V is TRBV10-1; TRBD1 might be the D (6 bases). CDR3 length equals 14 residues. The germline V gene has CDR1 WNHNN and CDR2 SYGVQD (reference sequence). The germline V and J ends were trimmed by 4 bases and 7 bases, with 11 bases remaining between them. Here the CDR3 reads CASSAGVGNSPLHF. The CDR3 DNA reads TGCGCCAGCAGTGCAGGGGTTGGAAATTCACCCCTCCACTTT.

This chain links TRBV10-1 with TRBJ2-7; perhaps TRBD2 as D (6 bases). Germline CDR1 WNHNN, CDR2 SYGVQD (reference sequence). V lost 4 bases and J lost 7, with 11 bases in between. The CDR3 spans 12 residues. The CDR3 nucleotides are TGCGCCAGCAGTGGGAAGGCGGGGGAGCAGTACTTC. Protein: CASSGKAGEQYF.

The chain recombines TRBV2 with TRBJ2-1, with TRBD2 matching over 11 bases. Unmatched junction bases numbered 13, after V lost 6 bases and J lost 0 bases. This CDR3 has 19 amino acids. Germline V gene data show CDR1 as SNHLY and CDR2 as FYNNEI. The CDR3 protein is CASRAALAGGLFSYNEQFF. For the CDR3, the DNA is TGTGCCAGCAGGGCGGCGCTAGCGGGGGGCCTTTTCTCCTACAATGAGCAGTTCTTC. Supplemented by reference TRBV2 and TRBJ2-1, the full variable domain reads EPEVTQTPSHQVTQMGQEVILRCVPISNHLYFYWYRQILGQKVEFLVSFYNNEISEKSEIFDDQFSVERPDGSNFTLKIRSTKLEDSAMYFCASRAALAGGLFSYNEQFFGPGTRLTVL.

The chain couples TRBV4-2 to TRBJ2-7; weak D call: TRBD2 (6 bases). CDR1 and CDR2 (germline): LGHNA, YNFKEQ. This CDR3 spans 15 amino acids. V shed 4 bases and J shed 0 bases, with 13 bases lying between them. The CDR3 DNA is TGTGCCAGCAGCCCCGAAGCGGGCCGCTCCTACGAGCAGTACTTC. It specifies CASSPEAGRSYEQYF.

V is TRBV2 and J is TRBJ2-5; TRBD1 matches at 9 bases. Germline lookup yields CDR1 SNHLY and CDR2 FYNNEI. The trim removed 8 bases at V and 4 bases at J, leaving 14 bases unmatched. The CDR3 spans 16 residues. The CDR3 spells CASERRTGVLGETQYF. CDR3 in DNA: TGTGCCAGCGAGAGAAGGACAGGGGTTTTGGGAGAGACCCAGTACTTC.

The J gene is TRBJ2-7, the V gene TRBV5-1, with D possibly being TRBD1 (6 bases). Trimming took 4 bases from V and 3 from J, leaving 8 bases between them. Germline V gene lookup returns CDR1 SGHRS and CDR2 YFSETQ. There are 12 residues in the CDR3. CDR3 bases: TGCGCCAGCAGCGGGGACAACTACGAGCAGTACTTC. Residues: CASSGDNYEQYF. The entire variable domain, with the rest obtained from reference TRBV5-1 and TRBJ2-7, is as follows: KAGVTQTPRYLIKTRGQQVTLSCSPISGHRSVSWYQQTPGQGLQFLFEYFSETQRNKGNFPGRFSGRQFSNSRSEMNVSTLELGDSALYLCASSGDNYEQYFGPGTRLTVT.

This clone has a handful of counts. The chain has TRBV10-3 and TRBJ1-4, with D unclear. The CDR3 spans 12 residues. CDR1 and CDR2 (germline): ENHRY, SYGVKD. V was shortened by 6 bases and J by 8 bases, with 10 bases between the two germline ends. CDR3 region: CAISDEEEKLFF. CDR3 bases: TGTGCCATCAGCGACGAGGAGGAAAAACTGTTTTTT.

The chain carries TRBV4-1 and TRBJ1-4; the match to TRBD1 covers 9 bases. The CDR3 spans 15 residues. V dropped 4 bases and J dropped 5; count of bases not matched to a gene: 5. Germline-derived CDR1 and CDR2 are MGHRA and YSYEKL. The CDR3 DNA reads TGCGCCAGCAGCCCTACAGGGGGCTGGAATGAAAAACTGTTTTTT. As protein: CASSPTGGWNEKLFF.

The V and J genes are TRBV11-2 and TRBJ2-7; D unclear. The germline gives CDR1 SGHAT, CDR2 FQNNGV. V lost 0 bases and J lost 5, with 14 bases in between. The CDR3 has 15 amino acids. The CDR3 loop is CASSLDSRWLDEQYF. CDR3 nucleotides: TGTGCCAGCAGCTTAGATAGTCGGTGGCTGGACGAGCAGTACTTC.